This TCR beta chain was obtained from a study of T-cell memory formation after mild COVID-19. Study as a whole: Largely, TCR clusters stayed within a single donor.

CDR1 and CDR2 from the germline V gene are SGHRS and YFSETQ. V trimming: 0 bases; J trimming: 8 bases; junction bases outside the gene matches: 9. The CDR3 totals 16 residues. TCRdb re-called the 5' RACE reads through MiXCR, storing one row per CDR3 protein. The sample consists of roughly 130,000 distinct CDR3 sequences, less than 6.5% of them appearing once. At least ten counts were recorded for this clonotype. Sequencing was carried out using PBMCs or a T cell subset sorted from them (not recorded which). The chain carries TRBV5-1 and TRBJ2-1, with TRBD1 identical over 9 bases. This sequence originates from an adult woman who had mild COVID-19 (a few samples of this study predate the infection). Cell type and time point are not known. CDR3 residues: CASSLAVGTGTHEQFF. CDR3 nucleotide sequence: TGCGCCAGCAGCTTGGCCGTTGGGACAGGGACCCATGAGCAGTTCTTC.